This T cell receptor (beta chain) is from a study of blood T cell repertoires in COVID-19. As for the study in general: Whether acute or convalescent, the COVID-19 samples came from the United States, Italy and Spain. PBMCs, B-cell-depleted T cells, or T cells provided the cDNA or gDNA that made up the material.

Original processing methods: Amplifying reference gene primers gave estimates of nucleated cell counts. TCRdb keeps only in-frame clones here, not all; method: immunoSEQ multiplex PCR. The V and J calls and clone size are taken from that table; D and trimming were inferred from the DNA. This sample has 200,000 to 300,000 clones, with about 89% found just once. Sequenced input: peripheral blood. This clonotype originated in a man aged 35 to 55 who had recovered from COVID-19.

The CDR3 sequence: CASRVSGNTIYF. The CDR3 nucleotides read TGTGCCTCCAGGGTTTCTGGAAACACCATATATTTT. The V and J genes are TRBV30 and TRBJ1-3, with a possible D match to TRBD1 (5 bases). This CDR3 has 12 amino acids. The germline V gene has CDR1 GTSNPN and CDR2 SVGIG (reference sequence). Trimming cost V 7 bases and J 1 base, with 8 bases left between them.